This record covers a single T cell receptor (beta chain). The antigen is unknown. These data originate in a study of cytomegalovirus exposure and HLA in healthy donors. Whole-study results and caveats: Trimming of TCR beta V- and J-genes showed a link, identified in a later analysis, to a missense DCLRE1C variant. Analysis performed later found under 20,000 TCR beta sequences associated with HLA alleles at 0.05 false discovery rate. CMV serostatus alone was available as immune exposure information. TCR beta sequences reportedly predicted most subjects' HLA-A and HLA-B alleles accurately.

Researchers ran the PCR with 60 Vbeta and 13 Jbeta primers. Some clones are missing from TCRdb's copy, which holds only in-frame ones; the method was immunoSEQ multiplex PCR. The repertoire holds 70,000 to 85,000 clones, with less than 75% as singletons. This CDR3 is built from 12 residues. Germline V gene data show CDR1 as KGHSH and CDR2 as LQKENI. Between the trimmed V and J ends, which lost 6 bases and 8 bases, there was a span of 10 bases. The receptor's source is a man younger than 40 in good health and CMV-seropositive. V and J are TRBV18 and TRBJ1-4; a possible D gene is TRBD1 (5 bases). Input material: PBMCs. The CDR3 DNA follows: TGTGCCAGCTCCGAGCGGGGGGAAAAACTGTTTTTT. It yields the protein CASSERGEKLFF.